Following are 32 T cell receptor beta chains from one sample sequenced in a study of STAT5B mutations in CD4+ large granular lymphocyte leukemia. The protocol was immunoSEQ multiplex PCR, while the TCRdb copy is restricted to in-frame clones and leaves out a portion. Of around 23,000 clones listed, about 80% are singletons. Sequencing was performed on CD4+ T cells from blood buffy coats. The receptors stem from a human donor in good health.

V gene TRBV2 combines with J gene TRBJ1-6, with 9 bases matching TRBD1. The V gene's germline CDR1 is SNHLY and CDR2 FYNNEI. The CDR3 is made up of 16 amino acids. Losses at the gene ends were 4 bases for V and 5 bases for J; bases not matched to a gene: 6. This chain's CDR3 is CASSGGTGRNNSPLHF. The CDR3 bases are TGTGCCAGCAGTGGGGGGACAGGGAGGAATAATTCACCCCTCCACTTT.

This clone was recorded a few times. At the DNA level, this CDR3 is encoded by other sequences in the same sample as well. DNA of the CDR3: TGTGCCAGCAGCTTAAGGACAGGGAGCTACGAGCAGTACTTC. It encodes CASSLRTGSYEQYF. The chain is built from TRBV7-2 and TRBJ2-7; 8 bases match TRBD1. The CDR3 loop spans 14 amino acids. Trimming removed 2 bases from V and 3 bases from J; junction bases left unmatched: 3. Per germline, CDR1 SGHTA and CDR2 FQGNSA.

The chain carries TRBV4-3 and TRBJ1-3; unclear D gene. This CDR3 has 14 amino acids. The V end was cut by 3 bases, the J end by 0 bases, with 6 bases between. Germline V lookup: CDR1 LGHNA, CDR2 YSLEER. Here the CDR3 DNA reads TGCGCCAGCAGCCAGGGCCACTCTGGAAACACCATATATTTT. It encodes CASSQGHSGNTIYF.

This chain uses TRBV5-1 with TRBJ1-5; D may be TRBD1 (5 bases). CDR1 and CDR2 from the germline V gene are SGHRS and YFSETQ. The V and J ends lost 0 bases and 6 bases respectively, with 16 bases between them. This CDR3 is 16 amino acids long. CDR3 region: CASSLDSSGGGQPQHF. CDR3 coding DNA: TGCGCCAGCAGCTTGGACTCTTCCGGGGGAGGTCAGCCCCAGCATTTT.

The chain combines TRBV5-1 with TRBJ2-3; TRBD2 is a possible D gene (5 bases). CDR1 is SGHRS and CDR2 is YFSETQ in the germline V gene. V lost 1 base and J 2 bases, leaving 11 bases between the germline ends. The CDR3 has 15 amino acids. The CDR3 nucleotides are TGCGCCAGCAGCTTGCTGGGGAGTTACACAGATACGCAGTATTTT. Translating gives CASSLLGSYTDTQYF.

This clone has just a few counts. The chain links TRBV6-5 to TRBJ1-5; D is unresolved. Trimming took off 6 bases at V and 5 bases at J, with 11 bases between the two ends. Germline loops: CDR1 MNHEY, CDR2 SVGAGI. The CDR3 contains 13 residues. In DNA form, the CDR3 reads TGTGCCAGCAGCCCGACACGCCATCAGCCCCAGCATTTT. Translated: CASSPTRHQPQHF.

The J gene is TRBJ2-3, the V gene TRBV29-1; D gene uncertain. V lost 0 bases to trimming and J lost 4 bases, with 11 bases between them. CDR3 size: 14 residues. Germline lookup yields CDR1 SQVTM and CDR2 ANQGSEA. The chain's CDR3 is CSVEDGLIPDTQYF. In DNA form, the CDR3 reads TGCAGCGTTGAAGATGGCCTGATCCCAGATACGCAGTATTTT.

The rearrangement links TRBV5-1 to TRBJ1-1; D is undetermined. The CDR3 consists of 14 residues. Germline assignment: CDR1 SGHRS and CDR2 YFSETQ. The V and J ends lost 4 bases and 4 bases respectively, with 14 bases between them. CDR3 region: CASSSIGSGTEAFF. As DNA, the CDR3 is TGCGCCAGCAGCAGCATTGGGAGCGGCACTGAAGCTTTCTTT.

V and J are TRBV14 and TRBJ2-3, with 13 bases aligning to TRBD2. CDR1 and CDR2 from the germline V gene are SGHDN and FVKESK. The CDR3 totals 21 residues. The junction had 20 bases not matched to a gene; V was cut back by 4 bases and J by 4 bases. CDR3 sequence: CASSPHRPFTSGRALADTQYF. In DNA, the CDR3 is TGTGCCAGCAGCCCGCACCGCCCCTTCACTAGCGGGAGGGCCTTGGCAGATACGCAGTATTTT.

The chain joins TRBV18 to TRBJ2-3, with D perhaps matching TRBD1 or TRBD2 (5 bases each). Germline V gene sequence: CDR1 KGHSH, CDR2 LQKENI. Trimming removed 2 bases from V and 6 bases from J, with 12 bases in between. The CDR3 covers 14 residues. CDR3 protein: CASSPGPGQDTQYF. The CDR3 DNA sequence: TGTGCCAGCTCACCAGGCCCGGGGCAGGATACGCAGTATTTT.

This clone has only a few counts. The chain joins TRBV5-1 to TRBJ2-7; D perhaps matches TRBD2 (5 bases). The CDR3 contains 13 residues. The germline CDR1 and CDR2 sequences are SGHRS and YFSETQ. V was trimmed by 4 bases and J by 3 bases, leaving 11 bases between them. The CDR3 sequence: CASSDRGFYEQYF. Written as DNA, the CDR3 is TGCGCCAGCAGCGATCGCGGGTTCTACGAGCAGTACTTC.

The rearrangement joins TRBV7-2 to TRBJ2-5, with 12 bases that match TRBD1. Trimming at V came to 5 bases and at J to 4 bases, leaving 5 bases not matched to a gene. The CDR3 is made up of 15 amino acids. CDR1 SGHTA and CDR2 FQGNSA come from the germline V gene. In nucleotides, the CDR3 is TGTGCCAGCAGCCGGGACAGGGGGCCAGTAGAGACCCAGTACTTC. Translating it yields CASSRDRGPVETQYF. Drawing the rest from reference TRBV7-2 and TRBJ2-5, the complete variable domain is GAGVSQSPSNKVTEKGKDVELRCDPISGHTALYWYRQSLGQGLEFLIYFQGNSAPDKSGLPSDRFSAERTGGSVSTLTIQRTQQEDSAVYLCASSRDRGPVETQYFGPGTRLLVL.

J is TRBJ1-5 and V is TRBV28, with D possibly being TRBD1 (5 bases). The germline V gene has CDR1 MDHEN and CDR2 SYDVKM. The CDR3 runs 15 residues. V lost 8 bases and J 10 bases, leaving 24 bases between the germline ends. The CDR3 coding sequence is TGTGCCAGCGGCCTCGACTGGGACGCAATCAGCCCCCAGCATTTT. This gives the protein CASGLDWDAISPQHF.

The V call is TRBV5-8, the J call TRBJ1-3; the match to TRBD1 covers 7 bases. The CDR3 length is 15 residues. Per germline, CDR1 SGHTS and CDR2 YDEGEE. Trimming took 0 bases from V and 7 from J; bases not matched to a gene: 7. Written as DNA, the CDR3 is TGTGCCAGCAGCTTGGAAGCAGGGGGATTGAACACCATATATTTT. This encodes CASSLEAGGLNTIYF.

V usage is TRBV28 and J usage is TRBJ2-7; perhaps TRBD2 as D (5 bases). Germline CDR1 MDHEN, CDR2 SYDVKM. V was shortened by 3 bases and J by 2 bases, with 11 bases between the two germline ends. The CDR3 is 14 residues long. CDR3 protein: CASSFGNPPYEQYF. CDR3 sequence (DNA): TGTGCCAGCAGTTTCGGGAATCCCCCCTACGAGCAGTACTTC.

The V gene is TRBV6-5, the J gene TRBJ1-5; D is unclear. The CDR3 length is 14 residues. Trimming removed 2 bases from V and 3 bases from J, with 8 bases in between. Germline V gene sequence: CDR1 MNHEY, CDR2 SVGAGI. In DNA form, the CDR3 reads TGTGCCAGCAGTTACGGAGGGTACAATCAGCCCCAGCATTTT. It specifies CASSYGGYNQPQHF.

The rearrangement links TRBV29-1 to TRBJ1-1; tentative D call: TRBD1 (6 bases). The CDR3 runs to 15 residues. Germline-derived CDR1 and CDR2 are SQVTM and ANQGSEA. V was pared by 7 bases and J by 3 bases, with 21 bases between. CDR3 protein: CSGTGAAGLDTEAFF. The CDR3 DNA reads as TGCAGCGGTACGGGGGCCGCAGGGTTGGACACTGAAGCTTTCTTT.

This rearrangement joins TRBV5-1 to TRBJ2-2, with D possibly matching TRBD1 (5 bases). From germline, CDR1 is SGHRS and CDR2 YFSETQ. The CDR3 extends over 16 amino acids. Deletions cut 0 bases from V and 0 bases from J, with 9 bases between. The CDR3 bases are TGCGCCAGCAGCTTGGGAGACAGAACGAACACCGGGGAGCTGTTTTTT. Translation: CASSLGDRTNTGELFF.

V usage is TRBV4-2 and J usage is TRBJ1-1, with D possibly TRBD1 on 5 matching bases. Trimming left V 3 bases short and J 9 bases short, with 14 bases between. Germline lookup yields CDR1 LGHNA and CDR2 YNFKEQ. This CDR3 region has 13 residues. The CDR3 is CASSQGSGFQAFF. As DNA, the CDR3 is TGTGCCAGCAGCCAGGGATCAGGGTTTCAAGCTTTCTTT.

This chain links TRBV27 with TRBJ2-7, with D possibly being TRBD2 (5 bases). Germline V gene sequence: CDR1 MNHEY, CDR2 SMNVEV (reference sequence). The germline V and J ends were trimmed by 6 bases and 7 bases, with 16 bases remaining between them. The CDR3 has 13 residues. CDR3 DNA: TGTGCCAGCAGAACTTCGGGGTTGGGGGAGCAGTACTTC. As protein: CASRTSGLGEQYF.

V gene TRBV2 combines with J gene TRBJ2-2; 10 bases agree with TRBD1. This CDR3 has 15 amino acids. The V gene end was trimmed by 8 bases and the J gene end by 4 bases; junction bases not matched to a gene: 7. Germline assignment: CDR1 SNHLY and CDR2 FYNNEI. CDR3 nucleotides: TGTGCCAGCCAAAGGGACAGGGGCACCACCGGGGAGCTGTTTTTT. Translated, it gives CASQRDRGTTGELFF.

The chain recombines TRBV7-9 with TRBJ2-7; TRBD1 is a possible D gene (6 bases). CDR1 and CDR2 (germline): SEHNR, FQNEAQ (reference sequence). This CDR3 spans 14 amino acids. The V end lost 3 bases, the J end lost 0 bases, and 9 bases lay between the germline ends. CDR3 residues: CASSFDRSSYEQYF. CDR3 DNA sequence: TGTGCCAGCAGCTTCGACAGGAGCTCCTACGAGCAGTACTTC.

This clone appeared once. The CDR3: CASSLAGATGELFF. The CDR3 coding sequence is TGTGCCAGCAGCTTAGCAGGTGCCACCGGGGAGCTGTTTTTT. The chain has TRBV11-2 and TRBJ2-2, with D uncertain. The CDR3 spans 14 residues. Germline V gene lookup returns CDR1 SGHAT and CDR2 FQNNGV. The germline V and J ends were trimmed by 1 base and 4 bases, with 7 bases remaining between them.

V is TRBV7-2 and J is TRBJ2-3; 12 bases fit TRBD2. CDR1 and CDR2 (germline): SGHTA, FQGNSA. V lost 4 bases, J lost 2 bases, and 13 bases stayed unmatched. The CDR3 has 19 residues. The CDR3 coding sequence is TGTGCCAGCAGCTCCCGACTAGCGGGAGTGCGGGGGGCCACAGATACGCAGTATTTT. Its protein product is CASSSRLAGVRGATDTQYF.

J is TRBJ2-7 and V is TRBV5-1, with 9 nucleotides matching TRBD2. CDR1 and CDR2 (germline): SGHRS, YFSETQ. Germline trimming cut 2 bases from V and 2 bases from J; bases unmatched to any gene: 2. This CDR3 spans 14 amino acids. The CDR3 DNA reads TGCGCCAGCAGCTTAGCGGGAGGACCCTACGAGCAGTACTTC. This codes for CASSLAGGPYEQYF.

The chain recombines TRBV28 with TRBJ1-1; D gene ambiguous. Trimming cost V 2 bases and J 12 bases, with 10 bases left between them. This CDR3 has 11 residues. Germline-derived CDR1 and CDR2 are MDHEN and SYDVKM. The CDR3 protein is CASSLETESFF. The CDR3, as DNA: TGTGCCAGCAGTTTAGAAACGGAATCTTTCTTT.

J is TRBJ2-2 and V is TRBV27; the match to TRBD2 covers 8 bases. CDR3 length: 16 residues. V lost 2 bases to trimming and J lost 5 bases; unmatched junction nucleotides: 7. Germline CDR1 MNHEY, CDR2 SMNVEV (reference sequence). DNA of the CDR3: TGTGCCAGCAGTTTAGGGGGGACTAGATCTACCGGGGAGCTGTTTTTT. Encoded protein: CASSLGGTRSTGELFF.

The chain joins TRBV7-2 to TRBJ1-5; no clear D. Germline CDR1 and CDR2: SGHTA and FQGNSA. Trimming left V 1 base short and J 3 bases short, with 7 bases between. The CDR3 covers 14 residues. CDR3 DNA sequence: TGTGCCAGCAGCTTAGGAAGGAACAATCAGCCCCAGCATTTT. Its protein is CASSLGRNNQPQHF.

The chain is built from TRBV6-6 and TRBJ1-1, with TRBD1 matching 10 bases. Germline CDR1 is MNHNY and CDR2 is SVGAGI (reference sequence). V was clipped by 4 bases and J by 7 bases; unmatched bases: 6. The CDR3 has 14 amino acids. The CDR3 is CASSLRQGAGEAFF. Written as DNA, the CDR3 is TGTGCCAGCAGTTTGCGACAGGGGGCGGGTGAAGCTTTCTTT.

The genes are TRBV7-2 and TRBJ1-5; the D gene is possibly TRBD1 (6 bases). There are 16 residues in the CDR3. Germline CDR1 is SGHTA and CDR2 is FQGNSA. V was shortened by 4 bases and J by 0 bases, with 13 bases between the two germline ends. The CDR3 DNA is TGTGCCAGCAGCTCCCAGACAGGAATTAGCAATCAGCCCCAGCATTTT. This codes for CASSSQTGISNQPQHF. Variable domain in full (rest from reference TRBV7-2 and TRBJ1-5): GAGVSQSPSNKVTEKGKDVELRCDPISGHTALYWYRQSLGQGLEFLIYFQGNSAPDKSGLPSDRFSAERTGGSVSTLTIQRTQQEDSAVYLCASSSQTGISNQPQHFGDGTRLSIL.

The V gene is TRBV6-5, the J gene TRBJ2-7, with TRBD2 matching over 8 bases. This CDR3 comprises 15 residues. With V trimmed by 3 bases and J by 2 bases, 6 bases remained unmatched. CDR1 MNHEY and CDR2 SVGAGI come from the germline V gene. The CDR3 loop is CASSYTSGEPYEQYF. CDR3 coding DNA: TGTGCCAGCAGTTATACTAGCGGAGAACCCTACGAGCAGTACTTC.

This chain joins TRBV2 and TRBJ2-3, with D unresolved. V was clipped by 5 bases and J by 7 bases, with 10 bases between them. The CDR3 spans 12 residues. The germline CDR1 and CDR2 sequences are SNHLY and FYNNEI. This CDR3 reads CASSPLLHTQYF. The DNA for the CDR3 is TGTGCCAGCAGTCCCCTGTTACATACGCAGTATTTT.